These T cell receptor beta chains were read from a single sample in a study of control samples from healthy donors and cancer patients. Sequencing was performed with immunoSEQ multiplex PCR; in TCRdb, only in-frame clones are kept and a portion is missing. The sample includes 65,000 to 70,000 clones, 84% seen only once; the top ten take around 2.8%. The sample consisted of PBMCs. The receptors stem from a woman aged 45-60 years with lung cancer. Each CDR3 is given with its conserved first and last residue. The D gene is left open where the match is weak. Size is stated for part of the rows, as once, few or many counts, or as a class when the clone is expanded.

j_call: TRBJ2-7
v_call: TRBV19
clone_size: -
d_call: -
cdr3_nt: TGTGCCAGTAGTCCCTCCGGCGGAGGTTTCGAGCAGTACTTC
cdr3_aa: CASSPSGGGFEQYF

j_call: TRBJ2-2
v_call: TRBV27
clone_size: -
d_call: -
cdr3_nt: TGTGCCAGCAAGGACGATCGGGGAGCGAACACCGGGGAGCTGTTTTTT
cdr3_aa: CASKDDRGANTGELFF

j_call: TRBJ2-3
v_call: TRBV5-1
clone_size: -
d_call: -
cdr3_nt: TGCGCCAGCAGCATAGAGGGTGATACGCAGTATTTT
cdr3_aa: CASSIEGDTQYF

j_call: TRBJ2-4
v_call: TRBV5-1
clone_size: -
d_call: -
cdr3_nt: TGCGCCAGCAGCCTCAGAGGCACGGGAAACGCCAAAAACATTCAGTACTTC
cdr3_aa: CASSLRGTGNAKNIQYF

j_call: TRBJ1-1
v_call: TRBV9
clone_size: -
d_call: -
cdr3_nt: TGTGCCAGCAGCGTATCAGAGAACACTGAAGCTTTCTTT
cdr3_aa: CASSVSENTEAFF

j_call: TRBJ1-1
v_call: TRBV7-8
clone_size: -
d_call: TRBD1
cdr3_nt: TGTGCCAGCAGCTTGAGACAGGGAACTGAAGCTTTCTTT
cdr3_aa: CASSLRQGTEAFF

j_call: TRBJ1-3
v_call: TRBV27
clone_size: -
d_call: -
cdr3_nt: TGTGCCAGCAGTTGGCGCACCTCCGGGACAATGCACTCTGGAAACACCATATATTTT
cdr3_aa: CASSWRTSGTMHSGNTIYF

j_call: TRBJ2-4
v_call: TRBV27
clone_size: -
d_call: TRBD1
cdr3_nt: TGTGCCAGCAGGCGACAGGGTGAGGACATTCAGTACTTC
cdr3_aa: CASRRQGEDIQYF

j_call: TRBJ2-2
v_call: TRBV28
clone_size: -
d_call: TRBD1
cdr3_nt: TGTGCCAGCAGTTTAAGGACAGGGCCCCCCGGGGAGCTGTTTTTT
cdr3_aa: CASSLRTGPPGELFF

j_call: TRBJ1-1
v_call: TRBV27
clone_size: -
d_call: -
cdr3_nt: TGTGCCAGCAGTTTGCGGGGGTATCTGAACACTGAAGCTTTCTTT
cdr3_aa: CASSLRGYLNTEAFF

j_call: TRBJ2-6
v_call: TRBV2
clone_size: -
d_call: -
cdr3_nt: TGTGCCAGCAGGAGTTCCCTACCATCTTTCGTCCTGACTTTC
cdr3_aa: CASRSSLPSFVLTF

j_call: TRBJ2-7
v_call: TRBV30
clone_size: -
d_call: -
cdr3_nt: TGTGCCTGTACAGGGAGGAGCTCCTACGAGCAGTACTTC
cdr3_aa: CACTGRSSYEQYF

j_call: TRBJ1-5
v_call: TRBV7-2
clone_size: -
d_call: -
cdr3_nt: TGTGCCAGCAGCTTAGACTCGGGGAGCAATCAGCCCCAGCATTTT
cdr3_aa: CASSLDSGSNQPQHF

j_call: TRBJ2-7
v_call: TRBV24-1
clone_size: -
d_call: -
cdr3_nt: TGTGCCACCAGTAGGGAGGACGAGCAGTACTTC
cdr3_aa: CATSREDEQYF

j_call: TRBJ1-2
v_call: TRBV4-2
clone_size: -
d_call: -
cdr3_nt: TGTGCCAGCAGCCAGGGCGACAGGCTCTATGGCTACACCTTC
cdr3_aa: CASSQGDRLYGYTF

j_call: TRBJ2-7
v_call: TRBV19
clone_size: -
d_call: TRBD1
cdr3_nt: TGTGCCAGTAGTAGTGGGACAGGCTCCTACGAGCAGTACTTC
cdr3_aa: CASSSGTGSYEQYF

j_call: TRBJ2-5
v_call: TRBV3-1/TRBV3-2
clone_size: -
d_call: TRBD2
cdr3_nt: TGTGCCAGCAGCCAAGGTACTAGCGGCGGTCAAGAGACCCAGTACTTC
cdr3_aa: CASSQGTSGGQETQYF

j_call: TRBJ2-3
v_call: TRBV6-2/TRBV6-3
clone_size: -
d_call: -
cdr3_nt: TGTGCCAGCAGTTACGAACGCACAGATACGCAGTATTTT
cdr3_aa: CASSYERTDTQYF

j_call: TRBJ1-1
v_call: TRBV6-2/TRBV6-3
clone_size: -
d_call: -
cdr3_nt: TGTGCCAGCAGCAACGGGGGTCGTGAAGCTTTCTTT
cdr3_aa: CASSNGGREAFF

j_call: TRBJ2-1
v_call: TRBV7-2
clone_size: -
d_call: -
cdr3_nt: TGTGCCAGCAGCCCCCAAGGGGTTGATCAGTTCTTC
cdr3_aa: CASSPQGVDQFF

j_call: TRBJ1-1
v_call: TRBV5-1
clone_size: few
d_call: TRBD1
cdr3_nt: TGCGCCAGCAGCCCAAAAGAGGGACAGGCGAACACTGAAGCTTTCTTT
cdr3_aa: CASSPKEGQANTEAFF

j_call: TRBJ1-1
v_call: TRBV5-6
clone_size: once
d_call: -
cdr3_nt: TGTGCCAGCAGCCCTGGGGGGGGGCTCAGCACTGAAGCTTTCTTT
cdr3_aa: CASSPGGGLSTEAFF

j_call: TRBJ1-1
v_call: TRBV30
clone_size: -
d_call: -
cdr3_nt: TGTGCCTGGAGTGCAGGGTGGGGCACTGAAGCTTTCTTT
cdr3_aa: CAWSAGWGTEAFF

j_call: TRBJ1-4
v_call: TRBV19
clone_size: -
d_call: TRBD1
cdr3_nt: TGTGCCAGTAGTACCAGGGGGGACGAAAAACTGTTTTTT
cdr3_aa: CASSTRGDEKLFF